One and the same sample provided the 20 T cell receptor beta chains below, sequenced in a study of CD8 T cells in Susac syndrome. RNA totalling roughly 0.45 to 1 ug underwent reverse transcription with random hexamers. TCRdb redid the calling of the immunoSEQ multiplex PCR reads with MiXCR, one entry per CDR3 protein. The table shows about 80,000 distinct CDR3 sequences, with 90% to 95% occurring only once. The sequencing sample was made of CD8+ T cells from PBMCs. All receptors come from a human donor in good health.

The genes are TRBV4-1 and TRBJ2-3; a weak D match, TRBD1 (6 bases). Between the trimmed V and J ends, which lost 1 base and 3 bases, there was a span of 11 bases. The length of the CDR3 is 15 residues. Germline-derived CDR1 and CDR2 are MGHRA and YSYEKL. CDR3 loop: CASSQVFTGTDTQYF. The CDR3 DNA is TGCGCCAGCAGCCAAGTTTTTACAGGGACAGATACGCAGTATTTT.

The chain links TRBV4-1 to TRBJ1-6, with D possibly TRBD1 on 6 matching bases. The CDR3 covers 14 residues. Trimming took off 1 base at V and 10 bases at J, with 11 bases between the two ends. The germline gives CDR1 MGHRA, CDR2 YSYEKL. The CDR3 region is CASSQGQVYSPLHF. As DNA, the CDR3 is TGCGCCAGCAGCCAAGGACAGGTATACTCACCCCTCCACTTT.

The DNA of the CDR3 is TGCAGCGTCGGGACAGGGGACGGAAAAGAGACCCAGTACTTC. It is translated as CSVGTGDGKETQYF. The rearrangement joins TRBV29-1 to TRBJ2-5, with 10 bases aligning to TRBD1. The V and J ends lost 6 bases and 3 bases, in that order; junction bases with no gene match: 7. Germline CDR1 reads SQVTM; CDR2 reads ANQGSEA. CDR3 length: 14 residues. The variable domain in full, completed from reference TRBV29-1 and TRBJ2-5, reads SAVISQKPSRDICQRGTSLTIQCQVDSQVTMMFWYRQQPGQSLTLIATANQGSEATYESGFVIDKFPISRPNLTFSTLTVSNMSPEDSSIYLCSVGTGDGKETQYFGPGTRLLVL.

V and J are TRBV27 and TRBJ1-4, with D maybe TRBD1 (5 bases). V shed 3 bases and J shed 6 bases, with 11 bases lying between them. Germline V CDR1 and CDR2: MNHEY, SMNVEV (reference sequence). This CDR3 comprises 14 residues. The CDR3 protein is CASSLAGSHEKLFF. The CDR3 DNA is TGTGCCAGCAGTTTGGCAGGGAGCCATGAAAAACTGTTTTTT.

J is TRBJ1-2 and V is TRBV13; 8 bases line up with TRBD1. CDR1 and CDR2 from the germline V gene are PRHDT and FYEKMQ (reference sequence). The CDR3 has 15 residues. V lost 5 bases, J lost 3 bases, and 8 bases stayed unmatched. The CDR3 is CASSPRGRVDYGYTF. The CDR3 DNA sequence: TGTGCCAGCAGCCCCAGGGGGCGGGTAGACTATGGCTACACCTTC.

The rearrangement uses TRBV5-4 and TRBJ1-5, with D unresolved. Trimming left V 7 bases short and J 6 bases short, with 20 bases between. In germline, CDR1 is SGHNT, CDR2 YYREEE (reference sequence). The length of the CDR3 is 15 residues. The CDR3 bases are TGTGCCAGCCTAAGAGAGAGGGTCCGGAGTCAGCCCCAGCATTTT. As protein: CASLRERVRSQPQHF.

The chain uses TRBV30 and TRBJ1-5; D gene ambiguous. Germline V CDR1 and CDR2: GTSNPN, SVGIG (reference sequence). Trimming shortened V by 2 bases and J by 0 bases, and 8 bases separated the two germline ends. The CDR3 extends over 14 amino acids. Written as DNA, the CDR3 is TGTGCCTGGAGTTTTAGCAGTAGCAATCAGCCCCAGCATTTT. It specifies CAWSFSSSNQPQHF.

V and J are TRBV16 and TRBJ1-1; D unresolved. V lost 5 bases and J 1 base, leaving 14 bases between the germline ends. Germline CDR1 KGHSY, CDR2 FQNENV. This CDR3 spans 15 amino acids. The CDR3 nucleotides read TGTGCCAGCAGCTACGGCACACCTCAGAACACTGAAGCTTTCTTT. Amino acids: CASSYGTPQNTEAFF.

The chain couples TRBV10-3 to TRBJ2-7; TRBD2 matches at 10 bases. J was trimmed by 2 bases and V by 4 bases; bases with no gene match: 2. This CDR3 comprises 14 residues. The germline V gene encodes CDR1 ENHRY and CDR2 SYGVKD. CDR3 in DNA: TGTGCCATCAGTGGGACTAGCGGAACCTACGAGCAGTACTTC. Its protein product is CAISGTSGTYEQYF.

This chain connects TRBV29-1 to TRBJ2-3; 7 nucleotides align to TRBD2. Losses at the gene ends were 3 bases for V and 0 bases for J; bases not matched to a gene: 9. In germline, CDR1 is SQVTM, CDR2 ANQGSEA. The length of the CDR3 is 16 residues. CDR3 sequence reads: CSVDWASGASTDTQYF. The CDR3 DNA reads TGCAGCGTTGATTGGGCTAGCGGAGCTAGCACAGATACGCAGTATTTT.

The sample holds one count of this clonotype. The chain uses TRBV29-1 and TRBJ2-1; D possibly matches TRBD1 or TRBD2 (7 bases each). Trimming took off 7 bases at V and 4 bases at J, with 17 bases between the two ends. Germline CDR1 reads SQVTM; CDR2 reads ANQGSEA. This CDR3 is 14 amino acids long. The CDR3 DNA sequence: TGCAGCGCCGCCTCAGGGGGGGCGTACAATGAGCAGTTCTTC. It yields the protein CSAASGGAYNEQFF.

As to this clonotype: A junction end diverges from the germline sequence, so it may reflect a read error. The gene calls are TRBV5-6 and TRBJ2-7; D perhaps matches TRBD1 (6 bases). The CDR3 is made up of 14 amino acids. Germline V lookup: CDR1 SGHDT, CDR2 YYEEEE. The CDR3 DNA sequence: TGTGCCAGCACCTTGGGGGCCGGATTCAGCGAGCAGTACTTC. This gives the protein CASTLGAGFSEQYF.

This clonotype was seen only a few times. The CDR3 protein is CASSGLKSNQPQHF. The CDR3 DNA sequence: TGCGCCAGCAGTGGGCTAAAGAGTAATCAGCCCCAGCATTTT. The V call is TRBV5-1, the J call TRBJ1-5, with D unclear. CDR1 and CDR2 from the germline V gene are SGHRS and YFSETQ. V was trimmed by 5 bases and J by 4 bases, leaving 13 bases between them. This CDR3 contains 14 residues.

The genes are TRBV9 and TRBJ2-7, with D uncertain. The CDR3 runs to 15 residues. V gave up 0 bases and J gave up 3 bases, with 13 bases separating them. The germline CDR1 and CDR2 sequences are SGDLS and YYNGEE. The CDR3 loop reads CASSVASDLYYEQYF. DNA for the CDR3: TGTGCCAGCAGCGTAGCCTCTGACCTCTACTACGAGCAGTACTTC.

CDR3: CASSQRSTGHSTDTQYF. For the CDR3, the DNA is TGTGCCAGCAGCCAACGCTCCACAGGTCATAGCACAGATACGCAGTATTTT. The chain recombines TRBV3-1 with TRBJ2-3, with D possibly TRBD1 on 5 matching bases. The CDR3 is 17 amino acids. CDR1 is LGHDT and CDR2 is YNNKEL in the germline V gene (reference sequence). Deletions cut 2 bases from V and 0 bases from J, with 15 bases between.

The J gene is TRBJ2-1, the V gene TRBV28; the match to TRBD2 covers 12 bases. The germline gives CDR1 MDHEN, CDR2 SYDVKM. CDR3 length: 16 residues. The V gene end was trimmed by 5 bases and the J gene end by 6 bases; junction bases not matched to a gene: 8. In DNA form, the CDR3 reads TGTGCCAGCAGTCTTCTAGCGGGAGGGCTTGGCAATGAGCAGTTCTTC. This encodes CASSLLAGGLGNEQFF.

The CDR3 loop is CASSGRPFSSYNEQFF. In DNA form, the CDR3 reads TGTGCCAGCAGTGGAAGACCGTTTAGCTCCTACAATGAGCAGTTCTTC. The chain uses TRBV6-4 and TRBJ2-1; no clear D gene. Trimming removed 4 bases at V and 0 bases at J, with 13 bases between. The CDR3 is 16 residues long. Looked up from germline, CDR1 is MRHNA and CDR2 is SNTAGT.

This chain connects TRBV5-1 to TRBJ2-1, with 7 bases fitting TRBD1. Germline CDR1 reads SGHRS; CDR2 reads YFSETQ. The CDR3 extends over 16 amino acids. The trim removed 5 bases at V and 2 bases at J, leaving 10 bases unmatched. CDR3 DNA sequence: TGCGCCAGCAGGCGACAGGGTGTGTATCCCTACAATGAGCAGTTCTTC. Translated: CASRRQGVYPYNEQFF.

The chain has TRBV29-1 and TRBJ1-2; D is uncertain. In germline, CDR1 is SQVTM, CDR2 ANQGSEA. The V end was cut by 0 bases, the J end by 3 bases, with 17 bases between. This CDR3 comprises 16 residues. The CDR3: CSVEDLERNGHYGYTF. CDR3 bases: TGCAGCGTTGAAGATCTCGAACGAAACGGGCACTATGGCTACACCTTC.

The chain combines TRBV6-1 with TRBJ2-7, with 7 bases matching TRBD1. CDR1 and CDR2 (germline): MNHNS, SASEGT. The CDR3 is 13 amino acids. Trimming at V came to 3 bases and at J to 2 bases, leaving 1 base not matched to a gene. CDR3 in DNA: TGTGCCAGCAGTGAGGGACAGACCTACGAGCAGTACTTC. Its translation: CASSEGQTYEQYF.